This T cell receptor beta chain was obtained from a study of blood T cell repertoires in COVID-19. Background on the study: From the United States, Italy and Spain came samples of acute and convalescent COVID-19. Sources were T cells, B-cell-depleted T cells, or PBMCs; the material itself was cDNA or gDNA.

The sample holds a few counts of this clone. V was clipped by 7 bases and J by 4 bases, with 22 bases between them. This CDR3 region has 16 residues. Germline lookup yields CDR1 MDHEN and CDR2 SYDVKM. In the original analysis: The assay estimated nucleated cells by amplifying reference gene primers. Generated by immunoSEQ multiplex PCR, the TCRdb table keeps only in-frame clones and is missing some. The V and J calls and clone size are taken from that table; D and trimming were inferred from the DNA. The table includes about 110,000 clones, approximately 82% detected once. Sequenced: peripheral blood. V usage is TRBV28 and J usage is TRBJ1-1; D is possibly TRBD1 (6 bases). The receptor was isolated from a woman aged 55-70 years with acute or convalescent COVID-19. The CDR3 DNA reads TGTGCCAGCATCCAACCCAGGCGGGGGCTCGGCACTGAAGCTTTCTTT. This codes for CASIQPRRGLGTEAFF.